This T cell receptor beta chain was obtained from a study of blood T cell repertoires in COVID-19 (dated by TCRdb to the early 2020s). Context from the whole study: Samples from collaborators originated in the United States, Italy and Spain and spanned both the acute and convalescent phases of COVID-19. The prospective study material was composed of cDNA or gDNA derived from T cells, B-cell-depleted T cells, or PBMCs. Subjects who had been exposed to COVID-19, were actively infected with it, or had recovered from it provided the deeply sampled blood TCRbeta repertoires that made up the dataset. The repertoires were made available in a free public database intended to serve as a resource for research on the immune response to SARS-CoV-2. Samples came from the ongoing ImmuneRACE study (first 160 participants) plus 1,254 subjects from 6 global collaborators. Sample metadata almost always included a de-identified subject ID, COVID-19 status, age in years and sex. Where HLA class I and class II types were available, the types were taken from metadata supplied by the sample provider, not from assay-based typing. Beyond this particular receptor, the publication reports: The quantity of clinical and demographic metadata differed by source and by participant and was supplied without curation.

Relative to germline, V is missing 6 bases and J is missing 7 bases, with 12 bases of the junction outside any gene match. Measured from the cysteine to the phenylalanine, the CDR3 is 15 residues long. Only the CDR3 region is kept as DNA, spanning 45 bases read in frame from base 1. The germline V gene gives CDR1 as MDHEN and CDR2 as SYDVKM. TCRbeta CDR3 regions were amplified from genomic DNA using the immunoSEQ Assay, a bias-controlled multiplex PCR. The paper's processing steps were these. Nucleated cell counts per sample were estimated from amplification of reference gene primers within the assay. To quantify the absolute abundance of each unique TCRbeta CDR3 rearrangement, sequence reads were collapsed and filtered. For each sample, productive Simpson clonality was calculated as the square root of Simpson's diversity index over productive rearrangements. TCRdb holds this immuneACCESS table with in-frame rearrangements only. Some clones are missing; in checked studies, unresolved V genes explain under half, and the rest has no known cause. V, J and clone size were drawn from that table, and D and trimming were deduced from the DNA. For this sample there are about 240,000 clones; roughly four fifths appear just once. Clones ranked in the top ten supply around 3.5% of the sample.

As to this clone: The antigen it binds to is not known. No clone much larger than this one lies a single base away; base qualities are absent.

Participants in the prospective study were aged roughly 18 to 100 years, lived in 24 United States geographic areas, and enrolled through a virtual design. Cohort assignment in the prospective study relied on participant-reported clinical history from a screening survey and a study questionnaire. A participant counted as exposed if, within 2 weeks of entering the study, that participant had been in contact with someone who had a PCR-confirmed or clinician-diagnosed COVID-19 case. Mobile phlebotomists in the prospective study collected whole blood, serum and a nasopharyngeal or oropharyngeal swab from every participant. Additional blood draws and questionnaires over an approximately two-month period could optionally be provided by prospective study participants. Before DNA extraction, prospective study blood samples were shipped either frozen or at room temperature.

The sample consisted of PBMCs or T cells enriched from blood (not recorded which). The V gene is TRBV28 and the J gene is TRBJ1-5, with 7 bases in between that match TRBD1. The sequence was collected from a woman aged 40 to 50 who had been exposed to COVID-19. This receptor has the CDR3 CASRSTGFSEQPQHF. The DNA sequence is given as TGTGCCAGCAGATCGACAGGGTTTTCGGAGCAGCCCCAGCATTTT.